This paragraph covers one TCR beta chain sequence. Time point denoted: after neoadjuvant nivolumab, at surgical resection. This CDR3 is 16 amino acids long. Germline CDR1 and CDR2: LGHNA and YSLEER. V lost 3 bases, J lost 3 bases, and 10 bases stayed unmatched. Six replicates per PBMC sample, mostly from 480 ng of genomic DNA. Method: immunoSEQ multiplex PCR; TCRdb's copy keeps in-frame clones and lacks some. The table has roughly 8,100 clones, around 70% seen once; the top ten hold 2.5% to 3.5%. This entry is derived from a study of neoadjuvant anti-PD-1 for oral cavity cancer. Turning to the study itself: Before surgery, most patients got three to four biweekly 3 mg/kg nivolumab doses.

The chain combines TRBV4-3 with TRBJ1-1; 7 bases line up with TRBD1. This clonotype originated in a person aged 35-79 years with oral cavity squamous cell carcinoma. The starting material was PBMCs, obtained after nivolumab (anti-PD-1) treatment. The CDR3 nucleotides are TGCGCCAGCAGCCATACCCCGACAGGGTCGGACACTGAAGCTTTCTTT. Its translation: CASSHTPTGSDTEAFF.